The present TCR beta chain was sequenced within a study (dated by TCRdb to the mid-2010s). The study in broad terms: The study examined whether tumor-infiltrating Tregs in breast cancer are drawn from blood Tregs or arise in situ by conversion from other CD4+ T cell subsets. The investigation overall reported the following: The larger-cohort validation was restricted to a single TCR beta V-J rearrangement rather than whole repertoires. Tumor memory CD4+ T cell TCR gene usage was found to cluster with blood and lymph node memory CD4+ cells and with lymph node naive CD4+ cells. The greatest overlap of tumor-infiltrating Treg TCR alpha and beta sequences was with tumor naive CD4+ T cells, followed next by blood naive CD4+ T cells. Across the 20 or so patients, roughly 13% of TRBV12-4/TRBJ1-2 sequences from tumor Tregs were shared with naive CD4+ cells, compared with under 2.3% shared with blood Tregs or memory cells.

Inclusive of the bounding cysteine and phenylalanine, the CDR3 is 16 residues long. The retained sequence is limited to the CDR3, 48 bases, with the frame set at the first base. V is clipped by 2 bases and J by 6 bases, and the sequence between their germline boundaries is 19 bases long. Based on its abundance in the sample, this clonotype is large (0.1 to 1%). Its recognized antigen is unknown. No base quality information exists; no much larger clone differs at one position. Naive CD4+ T cells were purified with the Miltenyi Naive CD4+ T Cell Isolation kit, with Tregs depleted using CD25 microbeads. In a bigger cohort of 23 breast cancer patients, the researchers sequenced just a single TRBV12-4/TRBJ1-2 rearrangement in tumor Tregs as well as in blood Treg, naive and memory CD4+ cells. Mononuclear cells from lymph nodes or less than 65 ml of peripheral blood were isolated by Ficoll density gradient centrifugation. A purity exceeding 90% was confirmed by FACS for the sorted cell populations.

Preparation of the library involved multiplex PCR. The sequencer listed for this sample is Ion Torrent PGM. In the roughly 23-patient analysis, TRBV12-4/TRBJ1-2 clonotypes were amplified using adaptor-ligated barcode primers. The Ion Personal Genome Machine system was used to sequence TRBV12-4/TRBJ1-2 amplicons from the approximately 23-patient cohort. As for how the authors treated the data: Sequencing data were pooled across the five patients for each of nine subset-tissue groups and compared by unsupervised clustering of TCR gene usage. The Morisita-Horn index, with shared sequences weighted by their contribution to each repertoire, was used to calculate repertoire similarity. TCRdb trimmed the raw reads at Q25, called clones with MiXCR and kept productive beta chains. Entries that share a CDR3 protein sequence are merged under the most common genes and DNA. The V and J calls and clone size are TCRdb's, not the authors'. This sample holds about 800 distinct CDR3 sequences; 9.5% to 15% were observed only once. The ten largest clonotypes hold 30% to 40% of the sample.

Sequenced: naive CD4+ T cells sorted from blood. In the paper's terms, the cell subset or site label means: naive CD4+ T cells, CD4+CD45RA+CD25-. The chain is encoded by TRBV12-3 or TRBV12-4 joined to TRBJ1-2; the D gene is possibly TRBD1, with 6 bases matching. The sequence came from a female donor with breast cancer. The CDR3 has the sequence CASSLSGTWRNNGYTF. The DNA is TGTGCCAGCAGTTTATCTGGGACATGGAGGAATAATGGCTACACCTTC.